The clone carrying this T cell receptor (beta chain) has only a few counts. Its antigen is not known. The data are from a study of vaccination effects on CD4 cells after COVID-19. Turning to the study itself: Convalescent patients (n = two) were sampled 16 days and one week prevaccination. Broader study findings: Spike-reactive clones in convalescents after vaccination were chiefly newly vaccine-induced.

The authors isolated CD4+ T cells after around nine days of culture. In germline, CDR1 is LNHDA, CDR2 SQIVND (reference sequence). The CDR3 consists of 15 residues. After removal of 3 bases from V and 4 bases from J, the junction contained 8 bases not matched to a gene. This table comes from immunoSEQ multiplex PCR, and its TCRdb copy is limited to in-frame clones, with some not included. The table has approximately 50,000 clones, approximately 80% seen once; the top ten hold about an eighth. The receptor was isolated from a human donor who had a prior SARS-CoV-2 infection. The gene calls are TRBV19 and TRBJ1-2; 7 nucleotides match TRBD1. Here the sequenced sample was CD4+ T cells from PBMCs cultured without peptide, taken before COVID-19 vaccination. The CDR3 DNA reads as TGTGCCAGTAGTATTTGGGACAGCGTAACCTATGGCTACACCTTC. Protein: CASSIWDSVTYGYTF. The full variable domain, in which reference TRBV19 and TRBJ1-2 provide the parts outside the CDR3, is DGGITQSPKYLFRKEGQNVTLSCEQNLNHDAMYWYRQDPGQGLRLIYYSQIVNDFQKGDIAEGYSVSREKKESFPLTVTSAQKNPTAFYLCASSIWDSVTYGYTFGSGTRLTVV.